This T cell receptor beta chain is from a study of cytomegalovirus exposure and HLA in healthy donors. Broader study findings: Earlier findings revealed that most TCR beta V segments proved productive either about 87% or about 30% of the time.

Worth noting for this clone: Antigen: not known.

PCR primers comprised 60 Vbeta and 13 Jbeta primers. The repertoire was sequenced with immunoSEQ multiplex PCR; TCRdb's copy has only in-frame clones and lacks some. The sample consists of approximately 120,000 clones, roughly 80% of them appearing once. V gave up 5 bases and J gave up 1 base, with 8 bases separating them. Germline CDR1 reads SGHNT; CDR2 reads YENEEA. The CDR3 totals 14 residues. The sample comprised PBMCs. The sequence was obtained from a woman aged 50 to 65 in good health and CMV-seronegative. The chain carries TRBV11-3 and TRBJ2-2; weak D call: TRBD1 (6 bases). The CDR3 is CASSDRLNTGELFF. CDR3 DNA sequence: TGTGCCAGCAGCGACAGGCTGAACACCGGGGAGCTGTTTTTT.